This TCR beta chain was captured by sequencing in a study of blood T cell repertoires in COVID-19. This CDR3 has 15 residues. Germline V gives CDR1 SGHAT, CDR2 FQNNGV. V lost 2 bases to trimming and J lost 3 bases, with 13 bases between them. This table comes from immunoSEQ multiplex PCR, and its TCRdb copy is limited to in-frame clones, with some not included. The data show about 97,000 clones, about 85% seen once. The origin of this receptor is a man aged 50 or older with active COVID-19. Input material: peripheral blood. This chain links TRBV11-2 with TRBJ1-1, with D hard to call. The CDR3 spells CASSLSHAGYTEAFF. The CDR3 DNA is TGTGCCAGCAGCTTAAGTCACGCGGGCTACACTGAAGCTTTCTTT.